A selection of T cell receptor beta chains follows, all from one sample in a study of shared clonotypes between healthy human individuals. Assay: immunoSEQ multiplex PCR; the TCRdb copy retains only in-frame clones and omits some. The sample records 300,000 to 400,000 clones, about 73% being singletons. The sequenced material came from memory CD4+ T cells sorted from blood. Every receptor here comes from a man between 25 and 39 years old in good health. Both conserved end residues are part of each CDR3. The D gene is left open where the match is weak. Clone size, where shown, is once, few, many, or a class for clones that have expanded.

J: TRBJ2-5; D: .; size: .; V: TRBV5-3; CDR3: CARSSETQYF; DNA: TGTGCCAGAAGCTCGGAGACCCAGTACTTC
J: TRBJ1-4; D: .; size: .; V: TRBV18; CDR3: CASSLYTATNEKLFF; DNA: TGTGCCAGCTCACTATACACGGCAACTAATGAAAAACTGTTTTTT
J: TRBJ1-1; D: .; size: few; V: TRBV5-1; CDR3: CASSPQYGAGSEAFF; DNA: TGCGCCAGCAGCCCCCAGTACGGGGCAGGGAGCGAGGCTTTCTTT
J: TRBJ2-1; D: TRBD2; size: .; V: TRBV4-3; CDR3: CASSQEPSGSESEQFF; DNA: TGCGCCAGCAGCCAAGAACCTAGCGGGAGTGAGAGTGAGCAGTTCTTC
J: TRBJ2-1; D: .; size: .; V: TRBV5-1; CDR3: CASRIRNEQFF; DNA: TGCGCCAGCAGAATTCGCAATGAGCAGTTCTTC
J: TRBJ2-3; D: TRBD2; size: .; V: TRBV28; CDR3: CASSPLAGRDTQYF; DNA: TGTGCCAGCAGCCCTCTAGCGGGACGAGATACGCAGTATTTT
J: TRBJ2-2; D: TRBD2; size: .; V: TRBV18; CDR3: CASSPRPGLADTGELFF; DNA: TGTGCCAGCTCACCAAGACCGGGACTAGCGGACACCGGGGAGCTGTTTTTT
J: TRBJ1-1; D: .; size: few; V: TRBV6-1; CDR3: CASSRTVLRDTEAFF; DNA: TGTGCCAGCAGTCGGACAGTTCTCCGGGACACTGAAGCTTTCTTT
J: TRBJ2-2; D: TRBD2; size: .; V: TRBV11-2; CDR3: CASSPHLGLDDTGELFF; DNA: TGTGCCAGCAGCCCACACCTTGGACTAGATGACACCGGGGAGCTGTTTTTT
J: TRBJ2-7; D: .; size: once; V: TRBV2; CDR3: CASLPITQSYEQYF; DNA: TGTGCCAGCCTCCCGATTACACAGAGCTACGAGCAGTACTTC
J: TRBJ2-1; D: TRBD1; size: .; V: TRBV5-1; CDR3: CASSLRQGNEQFF; DNA: TGCGCCAGCAGCCTAAGACAGGGCAATGAGCAGTTCTTC
J: TRBJ1-1; D: .; size: .; V: TRBV7-9; CDR3: CASSLVGYTEAFF; DNA: TGTGCCAGCAGCTTAGTGGGATACACTGAAGCTTTCTTT
J: TRBJ2-7; D: .; size: once; V: TRBV5-5; CDR3: CASSSKGDFLNEQYF; DNA: TGTGCCAGCAGCTCAAAGGGAGACTTTCTCAACGAGCAGTACTTC
J: TRBJ2-3; D: TRBD2; size: .; V: TRBV5-1; CDR3: CASSFSSTGTSGTDTQYF; DNA: TGCGCCAGCAGCTTTTCTTCCACCGGGACTAGCGGCACAGATACGCAGTATTTT
J: TRBJ2-7; D: .; size: .; V: TRBV18; CDR3: CASSPGVARYEQYF; DNA: TGTGCCAGCTCACCGGGAGTAGCTCGCTACGAGCAGTACTTC
J: TRBJ2-3; D: .; size: .; V: TRBV5-1; CDR3: CASSRQGVGGTDTQYF; DNA: TGCGCCAGCAGCCGCCAGGGAGTTGGAGGCACAGATACGCAGTATTTT
J: TRBJ2-7; D: .; size: .; V: TRBV11-3; CDR3: CASSLDSYEQYF; DNA: TGTGCCAGCAGCTTAGATTCGTACGAGCAGTACTTC
J: TRBJ2-1; D: .; size: once; V: TRBV28; CDR3: CASSFNRAVDEQFF; DNA: TGTGCCAGCAGTTTTAACAGGGCGGTCGATGAGCAGTTCTTC
J: TRBJ2-2; D: .; size: .; V: TRBV11-2; CDR3: CASSSTGSITGELFF; DNA: TGTGCCAGCAGCTCCACAGGGTCCATCACCGGGGAGCTGTTTTTT
J: TRBJ2-3; D: .; size: once; V: TRBV11-2; CDR3: CASSLTADTDTQYF; DNA: TGTGCCAGCAGCTTAACTGCAGACACAGATACGCAGTATTTT
J: TRBJ1-5; D: TRBD1; size: .; V: TRBV6-1; CDR3: CASSEWAGGIGNQPQHF; DNA: TGTGCCAGCAGTGAATGGGCAGGGGGCATTGGCAATCAGCCCCAGCATTTT
J: TRBJ2-5; D: .; size: .; V: TRBV7-7; CDR3: CASSLSFLETQYF; DNA: TGTGCTAGCAGCTTAAGCTTTCTGGAGACCCAGTACTTC
J: TRBJ2-5; D: .; size: .; V: TRBV5-1; CDR3: CASKLVGNQETQYF; DNA: TGCGCCAGCAAATTGGTAGGAAACCAAGAGACCCAGTACTTC
J: TRBJ2-1; D: TRBD2; size: .; V: TRBV4-2; CDR3: CASSYQTGTSTRVEQFF; DNA: TGTGCCAGCAGCTACCAGACCGGGACTAGTACGAGGGTTGAGCAGTTCTTC
J: TRBJ2-3; D: .; size: .; V: TRBV10-1; CDR3: CASSESSAGLDTQYF; DNA: TGCGCCAGCAGTGAGTCGTCGGCAGGGCTGGATACGCAGTATTTT
J: TRBJ1-1; D: .; size: .; V: TRBV30; CDR3: CAWSVQVVLGGLYEEDTEAFF; DNA: TGTGCCTGGAGTGTACAGGTTGTACTAGGGGGGTTGTATGAGGAGGACACTGAAGCTTTCTTT
J: TRBJ2-6; D: .; size: .; V: TRBV7-6; CDR3: CASSSIQGTSGANVLTF; DNA: TGTGCCAGCAGCTCGATACAGGGCACTTCTGGGGCCAACGTCCTGACTTTC
J: TRBJ2-1; D: TRBD1; size: .; V: TRBV18; CDR3: CASSRKTGATHYNEQFF; DNA: TGTGCCAGCTCTCGAAAGACAGGGGCGACTCACTACAATGAGCAGTTCTTC
J: TRBJ1-3; D: .; size: few; V: TRBV25-1; CDR3: CASSEGKENTIYF; DNA: TGTGCCAGCAGTGAGGGAAAAGAAAACACCATATATTTT
J: TRBJ2-1; D: TRBD2; size: many; V: TRBV27; CDR3: CASSPIAGGVEQFF; DNA: TGTGCCAGCAGTCCCATAGCGGGAGGGGTGGAGCAGTTCTTC
J: TRBJ2-2; D: TRBD1; size: .; V: TRBV10-2; CDR3: CASSVLDRGNTGELFF; DNA: TGCGCCAGCAGTGTTCTGGACAGGGGGAACACCGGGGAGCTGTTTTTT
J: TRBJ1-3; D: .; size: .; V: TRBV5-1; CDR3: CASRLTLCSGNTIYF; DNA: TGCGCCAGCAGATTGACTCTCTGCTCTGGAAACACCATATATTTT
J: TRBJ2-7; D: .; size: few; V: TRBV5-1; CDR3: CASSARPLQMSYEQYF; DNA: TGCGCCAGCAGCGCGCGGCCCTTACAGATGAGCTACGAGCAGTACTTC
J: TRBJ1-4; D: .; size: .; V: TRBV18; CDR3: CASSPIRDNNEKLFF; DNA: TGTGCCAGCTCACCGATCCGGGACAATAATGAAAAACTGTTTTTT
J: TRBJ2-1; D: .; size: .; V: TRBV10-1; CDR3: CASSGTGLYNEQFF; DNA: TGCGCCAGCAGTGGAACAGGACTCTACAATGAGCAGTTCTTC